The next 15 T cell receptor beta chains were all read from a single sample in a study of blood T cell repertoires in COVID-19. Method: immunoSEQ multiplex PCR; TCRdb's copy keeps in-frame clones and lacks some. The data show about 120,000 clones, 75% to 85% seen once. Sequenced: peripheral blood. The receptors derive from a man in his forties with active or convalescent COVID-19.

The CDR3 coding sequence is TGTGCCAGCAGTTCCCCCAGGGAGCAGTACTTC. Residues: CASSSPREQYF. The rearrangement joins TRBV6-2 or TRBV6-3 to TRBJ2-7; D is undetermined. This CDR3 spans 11 amino acids. V was trimmed by 4 bases and J by 7 bases, leaving 8 bases between them. The germline V gene encodes CDR1 MNHEY and CDR2 SVGEGT.

The chain links TRBV24-1 to TRBJ1-2; D is possibly TRBD1 (6 bases). Germline CDR1 KGHDR, CDR2 SFDVKD. The CDR3 extends over 14 amino acids. V was pared by 1 base and J by 3 bases, with 8 bases between. Here the CDR3 reads CATSDFRTDYGYTF. DNA of the CDR3: TGTGCCACCAGTGATTTCAGGACAGACTATGGCTACACCTTC.

The chain employs TRBV3-1 (or the pseudogene TRBV3-2) and TRBJ2-3, with 12 bases identical to TRBD2. Trimming took 4 bases from V and 5 from J; bases not matched to a gene: 7. This CDR3 contains 16 residues. CDR1 is LGHDT and CDR2 is YNNKEL in the germline V gene (reference sequence). CDR3 coding DNA: TGTGCCAGCAGCCGGGGACTAGCGGGCGCAAGAGATACGCAGTATTTT. The encoded protein is CASSRGLAGARDTQYF.

The chain links TRBV7-2 to TRBJ1-1; D is undetermined. This CDR3 is built from 13 residues. CDR1 and CDR2 (germline): SGHTA, FQGNSA. The germline V and J ends were trimmed by 6 bases and 4 bases, with 12 bases remaining between them. The CDR3 nucleotides read TGTGCCAGCAGTGCGGTGGCGGGCACTGAAGCTTTCTTT. This encodes CASSAVAGTEAFF.

V gene TRBV5-4 combines with J gene TRBJ1-3; no reliable D call. The V and J ends lost 0 bases and 1 base respectively, with 8 bases between them. Germline lookup yields CDR1 SGHNT and CDR2 YYREEE (reference sequence). The length of the CDR3 is 15 residues. The CDR3 region is CASSLGLLSGNTIYF. CDR3 DNA: TGTGCCAGCAGCTTGGGACTTCTGTCTGGAAACACCATATATTTT.

The chain recombines TRBV14 with TRBJ2-3; D is undetermined. Per the germline V gene, CDR1 is SGHDN and CDR2 is FVKESK. V shed 0 bases and J shed 7 bases, with 5 bases lying between them. The CDR3 spans 12 residues. The CDR3, as DNA: TGTGCCAGCAGCCAAGAGAGTTATACGCAGTATTTT. Its translation is CASSQESYTQYF.

This chain uses TRBV7-2 with TRBJ2-4; no clear D gene. Per the germline V gene, CDR1 is SGHTA and CDR2 is FQGNSA. The CDR3 totals 17 residues. Trimming pared 3 bases from V and 1 base from J, leaving 16 bases between. CDR3 amino acids: CASSFYQYNRAKNIQYF. The CDR3, as DNA: TGTGCCAGCAGCTTTTACCAATACAACCGTGCCAAAAACATTCAGTACTTC.

This clone was counted once. CDR3 region: CASSLGSPYEQYF. In DNA form, the CDR3 reads TGTGCCAGCAGTTTGGGCAGCCCCTACGAGCAGTACTTC. This chain connects TRBV28 to TRBJ2-7; D unclear. The V end was cut by 3 bases, the J end by 2 bases, with 8 bases between. The CDR3 runs to 13 residues. Germline CDR1 is MDHEN and CDR2 is SYDVKM. Supplemented by reference TRBV28 and TRBJ2-7, the full variable domain reads DVKVTQSSRYLVKRTGEKVFLECVQDMDHENMFWYRQDPGLGLRLIYFSYDVKMKEKGDIPEGYSVSREKKERFSLILESASTNQTSMYLCASSLGSPYEQYFGPGTRLTVT.

The CDR3 sequence is CASSWGSGDSTGELFF. The CDR3 DNA is TGTGCCAGTAGTTGGGGTAGCGGTGACTCCACCGGGGAGCTGTTTTTT. The chain combines TRBV19 with TRBJ2-2; TRBD2 might be the D (6 bases). The V gene's germline CDR1 is LNHDA and CDR2 SQIVND (reference sequence). Trimming took 5 bases from V and 4 from J, leaving 17 bases between them. CDR3 length: 16 amino acids.

J is TRBJ2-1 and V is TRBV10-3; TRBD2 aligns across 15 bases. Germline lookup yields CDR1 ENHRY and CDR2 SYGVKD. Trimming removed 3 bases from V and 10 bases from J; junction bases left unmatched: 4. The CDR3 runs to 15 residues. This CDR3 reads CAISESGLAGGEQFF. CDR3 nucleotide sequence: TGTGCCATCAGTGAATCCGGACTAGCGGGGGGGGAGCAGTTCTTC.

This clone has more than one count but fewer than ten. The rearrangement uses TRBV29-1 and TRBJ1-3; D gene ambiguous. The CDR3 consists of 12 residues. Germline-derived CDR1 and CDR2 are SQVTM and ANQGSEA. With 3 bases removed from V and 4 bases from J, the gap between germline ends came to 7 bases. CDR3 sequence: CSVDGVGNTIYF. The DNA of the CDR3 is TGCAGCGTTGACGGGGTAGGAAACACCATATATTTT.

The chain employs TRBV19 and TRBJ1-5; D is unresolved. V dropped 7 bases and J dropped 6 bases, with 19 bases sitting between them. This CDR3 is built from 15 residues. Per the germline V gene, CDR1 is LNHDA and CDR2 is SQIVND (reference sequence). This CDR3 is CASIPGRVRGQPQHF. In nucleotides, the CDR3 is TGTGCCAGTATTCCGGGGAGGGTGAGAGGTCAGCCCCAGCATTTT.

The sample holds many counts of this clone. The chain combines TRBV7-3 with TRBJ1-1; 7 bases agree with TRBD1. The CDR3 spans 14 residues. Germline assignment: CDR1 SGHTA and CDR2 FQGTGA. V lost 4 bases, J lost 10 bases, and 12 bases stayed unmatched. The CDR3 here is CASSSMRLGGTAFF. Written as DNA, the CDR3 is TGTGCCAGCAGCTCAATGCGTCTAGGGGGCACAGCTTTCTTT.

The chain links TRBV29-1 to TRBJ1-2; 8 bases fit TRBD1. The ends lost 5 bases at V and 3 bases at J; junction bases unmatched: 5. Germline CDR1 reads SQVTM; CDR2 reads ANQGSEA. The CDR3 contains 13 residues. The CDR3 is CSVRSGGDYGYTF. In nucleotides, the CDR3 is TGCAGCGTTAGATCAGGGGGCGACTATGGCTACACCTTC.

V is TRBV24-1 and J is TRBJ1-2, with TRBD1 matching 9 bases. The germline V gene encodes CDR1 KGHDR and CDR2 SFDVKD. V lost 4 bases to trimming and J lost 6 bases; unmatched junction nucleotides: 14. This CDR3 is built from 17 residues. The CDR3 sequence: CATSEYGAGQGIHGYTF. DNA of the CDR3: TGTGCCACCAGTGAATACGGCGCCGGACAGGGGATCCATGGCTACACCTTC.